This T cell receptor (beta chain) was sequenced during a study of Graves' ophthalmopathy and Graves' hyperthyroidism. Germline CDR1 LNHDA, CDR2 SQIVND (reference sequence). There are 17 residues in the CDR3. Details on this clonotype: A read error may be the cause here, since a much bigger clone is one base away.

Investigators amplified TCR beta CDR3 regions from RNA transcripts. Investigators did first-round RT-PCR with HTBI primers, then second-round multiplex PCR. TCRdb used MiXCR to reprocess the multiplex PCR reads, holding one entry per CDR3 protein. This table holds around 670,000 distinct CDR3 sequences, 40% found once. Excluded: other autoimmune disease, uncontrolled infection, pregnancy or lactation. The PBMCs had their origin in 8.5 to 10 ml of fresh peripheral blood. The TCR sequence derives from an adult man with Graves' ophthalmopathy. The sequencing input was peripheral blood. The V call is TRBV19, the J call TRBJ2-6, with 7 bases that match TRBD1. CDR3 sequence (DNA): TGTGCCAGTAGTCGAGGGGGCTTATATGCTGGGGCCAACGTCCCGACTTTC. Its translation: CASSRGGLYAGANVPTF.